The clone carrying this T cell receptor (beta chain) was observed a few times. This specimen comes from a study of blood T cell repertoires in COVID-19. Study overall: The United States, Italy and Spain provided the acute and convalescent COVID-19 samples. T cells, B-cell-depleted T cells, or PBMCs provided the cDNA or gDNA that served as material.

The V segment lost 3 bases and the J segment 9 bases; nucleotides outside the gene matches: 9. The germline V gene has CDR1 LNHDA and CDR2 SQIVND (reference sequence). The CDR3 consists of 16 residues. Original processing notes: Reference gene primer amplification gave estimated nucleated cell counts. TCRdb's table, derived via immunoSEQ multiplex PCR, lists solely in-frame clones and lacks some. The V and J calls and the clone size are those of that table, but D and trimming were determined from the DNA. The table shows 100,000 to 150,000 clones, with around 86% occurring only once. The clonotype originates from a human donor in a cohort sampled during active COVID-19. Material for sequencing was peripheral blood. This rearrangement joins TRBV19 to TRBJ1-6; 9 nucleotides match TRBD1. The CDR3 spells CASSMSGTGKGSPLHF. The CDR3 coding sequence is TGTGCCAGTAGTATGTCTGGGACAGGGAAGGGTTCACCCCTCCACTTT. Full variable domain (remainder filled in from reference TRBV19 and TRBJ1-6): DGGITQSPKYLFRKEGQNVTLSCEQNLNHDAMYWYRQDPGQGLRLIYYSQIVNDFQKGDIAEGYSVSREKKESFPLTVTSAQKNPTAFYLCASSMSGTGKGSPLHFGNGTRLTVT.